Below are 23 T cell receptor beta chains sequenced from a single sample in a study of cytomegalovirus exposure and HLA in healthy donors. PCR amplification relied on 60 Vbeta primers (plus 13 Jbeta primers). Some clones are missing from TCRdb's copy, which holds only in-frame ones; the method was immunoSEQ multiplex PCR. Altogether some 170,000 clones are present, roughly 80% being singletons, with the ten largest covering roughly 5.2%. Material for sequencing was PBMCs. The receptors originated from a woman younger than 35 in good health and CMV-seropositive.

The table lists this clone with a count of one. V usage is TRBV7-8 and J usage is TRBJ1-1, with D hard to call. V gave up 1 base and J gave up 2 bases, with 8 bases separating them. The length of the CDR3 is 14 residues. Germline V lookup: CDR1 SGHVS, CDR2 FQNEAQ. DNA for the CDR3: TGTGCCAGCAGCTTAGTGCGGGTTAACACTGAAGCTTTCTTT. It yields the protein CASSLVRVNTEAFF. The full variable domain, its missing parts supplied by reference TRBV7-8 and TRBJ1-1, is GAGVSQSPRYKVAKRGQDVALRCDPISGHVSLFWYQQALGQGPEFLTYFQNEAQLDKSGLPSDRFFAERPEGSVSTLKIQRTQQEDSAVYLCASSLVRVNTEAFFGQGTRLTVV.

The V call is TRBV4-3, the J call TRBJ2-3; TRBD2 agrees at 8 bases. CDR3 length: 14 residues. V lost 4 bases, J lost 4 bases, and 4 bases stayed unmatched. Germline loops: CDR1 LGHNA, CDR2 YSLEER. As DNA, the CDR3 is TGCGCCAGCAGCCCGGGGGGGCGGGCAGATACGCAGTATTTT. Its protein is CASSPGGRADTQYF.

The chain combines TRBV14 with TRBJ2-7; 7 bases fit TRBD1. The CDR3 length is 14 residues. Germline loops: CDR1 SGHDN, CDR2 FVKESK. V dropped 3 bases and J dropped 3; count of bases not matched to a gene: 5. The CDR3 protein is CASSHFTGDYEQYF. CDR3 sequence (DNA): TGTGCCAGCAGCCACTTTACAGGGGACTACGAGCAGTACTTC.

This chain connects TRBV6-1 to TRBJ1-3; TRBD1 might be the D (5 bases). The CDR3 runs to 11 residues. Deletions cut 5 bases from V and 9 bases from J, with 8 bases between. Germline CDR1 MNHNS, CDR2 SASEGT. CDR3 DNA sequence: TGTGCCAGCAGTCACAGGTTCACCATATATTTT. This gives the protein CASSHRFTIYF.

The chain employs TRBV7-9 and TRBJ1-6; tentatively, D is TRBD1 (5 bases). This CDR3 has 14 residues. The germline V and J ends were trimmed by 3 bases and 8 bases, with 11 bases remaining between them. From germline, CDR1 is SEHNR and CDR2 FQNEAQ (reference sequence). Written as DNA, the CDR3 is TGTGCCAGCAGCTTTGGGCCGGGGGATTCACCCCTCCACTTT. It translates to CASSFGPGDSPLHF.

V usage is TRBV7-9 and J usage is TRBJ1-2; D may be TRBD1 (6 bases). CDR3 size: 15 residues. Per germline, CDR1 SEHNR and CDR2 FQNEAQ (reference sequence). The germline V and J ends were trimmed by 1 base and 3 bases, with 12 bases remaining between them. The CDR3 reads CASSLVGAWDYGYTF. The CDR3 DNA reads as TGTGCCAGCAGCTTAGTGGGGGCATGGGACTATGGCTACACCTTC.

V gene TRBV5-3 combines with J gene TRBJ1-1; D might be TRBD1 (6 bases). TRBV5-3 is classed as an ORF, of uncertain function. This CDR3 has 13 residues. Trimming took 0 bases from V and 7 from J, leaving 10 bases between them. CDR3 bases: TGTGCCAGAAGCTTGGCCTGGACAGATGAAGCTTTCTTT. This encodes CARSLAWTDEAFF.

This chain joins TRBV5-4 and TRBJ1-2; D may be TRBD1 (6 bases). CDR3 length: 14 residues. The germline gives CDR1 SGHNT, CDR2 YYREEE (reference sequence). V lost 4 bases and J 0 bases, leaving 10 bases between the germline ends. CDR3 amino acids: CASSPGTTNYGYTF. CDR3 bases: TGTGCCAGCAGCCCCGGGACAACTAACTATGGCTACACCTTC.

This rearrangement joins TRBV19 to TRBJ1-5; possibly TRBD1 for D (6 bases). Germline V CDR1 and CDR2: LNHDA, SQIVND (reference sequence). Trimming pared 8 bases from V and 9 bases from J, leaving 20 bases between. The CDR3 sequence is 14 residues long. The DNA for the CDR3 is TGTGCCAGTTCCCCAGGGGAGGGGTTAGGGCCCCAGCATTTT. Protein sequence: CASSPGEGLGPQHF.

The rearrangement links TRBV5-1 to TRBJ1-6; TRBD1 is a possible D gene (5 bases). CDR1 and CDR2 (germline): SGHRS, YFSETQ. The CDR3 is 17 amino acids. Trimming took 0 bases from V and 7 from J, leaving 17 bases between them. The chain's CDR3 is CASSLVVSGDPNSPLHF. The CDR3, as DNA: TGCGCCAGCAGCTTGGTAGTATCGGGGGACCCCAATTCACCCCTCCACTTT.

The chain employs TRBV5-1 and TRBJ1-6; D uncertain. The V end was cut by 0 bases, the J end by 7 bases, with 14 bases between. The CDR3 extends over 16 amino acids. Germline-derived CDR1 and CDR2 are SGHRS and YFSETQ. The CDR3 loop reads CASSLVMGVGNSPLHF. The CDR3, as DNA: TGCGCCAGCAGCTTGGTCATGGGAGTTGGAAATTCACCCCTCCACTTT. Full variable domain (remainder filled in from reference TRBV5-1 and TRBJ1-6): KAGVTQTPRYLIKTRGQQVTLSCSPISGHRSVSWYQQTPGQGLQFLFEYFSETQRNKGNFPGRFSGRQFSNSRSEMNVSTLELGDSALYLCASSLVMGVGNSPLHFGNGTRLTVT.

V gene TRBV5-4 combines with J gene TRBJ2-2; 7 positions match TRBD2. The CDR3 extends over 14 amino acids. With V trimmed by 3 bases and J by 3 bases, 2 bases remained unmatched. CDR1 and CDR2 (germline): SGHNT, YYREEE (reference sequence). The CDR3 DNA reads TGTGCCAGCAGCTGGGAGGGATACACCGGGGAGCTGTTTTTT. Translating it yields CASSWEGYTGELFF.

The chain links TRBV18 to TRBJ1-1; 8 bases fit TRBD1. The CDR3 is 16 amino acids. From germline, CDR1 is KGHSH and CDR2 LQKENI. V lost 3 bases to trimming and J lost 8 bases; unmatched junction nucleotides: 14. The CDR3, as DNA: TGTGCCAGCTCACCCTTAATTGGACAGGGTGCAAGAGAAGCTTTCTTT. Encoded protein: CASSPLIGQGAREAFF.

CDR3 residues: CASSLAHQPGSPLHF. CDR3 coding DNA: TGTGCCAGCAGCTTAGCACACCAACCAGGTTCACCCCTCCACTTT. V is TRBV7-8 and J is TRBJ1-6; no clear D. The CDR3 totals 15 residues. Germline V CDR1 and CDR2: SGHVS, FQNEAQ. V shed 0 bases and J shed 9 bases, with 12 bases lying between them.

The chain uses TRBV5-1 and TRBJ2-7, with 9 bases identical to TRBD1. CDR1 is SGHRS and CDR2 is YFSETQ in the germline V gene. The CDR3 extends over 12 amino acids. J was trimmed by 11 bases and V by 0 bases; bases with no gene match: 3. The CDR3 bases are TGCGCCAGCAGCTTGGCCAGGGACAGGGAGTACTTC. This encodes CASSLARDREYF.

The V gene is TRBV30, the J gene TRBJ1-2, with D perhaps TRBD1 (5 bases). CDR1 and CDR2 from the germline V gene are GTSNPN and SVGIG (reference sequence). This CDR3 contains 12 residues. Trimming took off 5 bases at V and 4 bases at J, with 11 bases between the two ends. This CDR3 is CAWVGGSYGYTF. The CDR3, as DNA: TGTGCCTGGGTCGGGGGGAGCTATGGCTACACCTTC.

The chain links TRBV7-2 to TRBJ1-4; 7 nucleotides align to TRBD1. The CDR3 has 15 amino acids. V lost 5 bases, J lost 4 bases, and 7 bases stayed unmatched. Germline V lookup: CDR1 SGHTA, CDR2 FQGNSA. CDR3 amino acids: CASSRQGFGNEKLFF. CDR3 in DNA: TGTGCCAGCAGCAGACAGGGATTCGGTAATGAAAAACTGTTTTTT.

The chain carries TRBV7-8 and TRBJ2-2; 7 bases match TRBD2. Germline V gives CDR1 SGHVS, CDR2 FQNEAQ. The CDR3 runs to 14 residues. The trim removed 5 bases at V and 5 bases at J, leaving 5 bases unmatched. The CDR3 loop is CASSNLGGTGELFF. The CDR3 bases are TGTGCCAGCAGCAACCTCGGGGGGACCGGGGAGCTGTTTTTT.

The rearrangement uses TRBV7-6 and TRBJ2-1; 13 positions match TRBD2. V gave up 1 base and J gave up 5 bases; unmatched junction bases: 2. The CDR3 has 16 amino acids. Germline CDR1 and CDR2: SGHVS and FNYEAQ. The CDR3 nucleotides are TGTGCCAGCAGCTTAGAAACTAGCGGGGGGGACAATGAGCAGTTCTTC. It is translated as CASSLETSGGDNEQFF.

This clone was observed a handful of times. The chain is built from TRBV5-5 and TRBJ1-2; D remains unclear. The CDR3 runs 15 residues. From germline, CDR1 is SGHKS and CDR2 YYEKEE (reference sequence). Trimming took off 2 bases at V and 6 bases at J, with 17 bases between the two ends. CDR3 sequence reads: CASSFGALPANGYTF. CDR3 nucleotides: TGTGCCAGCAGCTTCGGAGCTTTACCGGCTAATGGCTACACCTTC.

This chain links TRBV5-1 with TRBJ2-7; TRBD1 aligns across 10 bases. CDR3 length equals 16 residues. The J segment lost 3 bases and the V segment lost 2 bases, leaving 8 bases of the junction unmatched. Germline loops: CDR1 SGHRS, CDR2 YFSETQ. The CDR3 nucleotides are TGCGCCAGCAGCTTCCAACCGGGACAGGGGCTCTACGAGCAGTACTTC. Amino acids: CASSFQPGQGLYEQYF.

This rearrangement joins TRBV19 to TRBJ2-7, with D perhaps matching TRBD1 (6 bases). From germline, CDR1 is LNHDA and CDR2 SQIVND (reference sequence). V lost 6 bases and J 4 bases, leaving 16 bases between the germline ends. The CDR3 contains 14 residues. As DNA, the CDR3 is TGTGCCAGTAGCCATAGGGACACCCGGTACGAGCAGTACTTC. Amino acid sequence: CASSHRDTRYEQYF.

V usage is TRBV7-5 and J usage is TRBJ2-7; the listed D gene, TRBD2, was not tested against the DNA. TRBV7-5 constitutes a pseudogene. The CDR3 spans 14 residues. CDR3 sequence reads: CVRRISGLRYEQYF. The CDR3 DNA sequence: TGTGTCAGGAGAATTTCGGGACTTCGATACGAGCAGTACTTC.